This section outlines one T cell receptor (beta chain) sequence together with its context. Antigen unknown. The CDR3 is 16 residues long. The germline V gene has CDR1 SEHNR and CDR2 FQNEAQ (reference sequence). After removal of 5 bases from V and 0 bases from J, the junction contained 10 bases not matched to a gene. Method: immunoSEQ multiplex PCR; TCRdb's copy keeps in-frame clones and lacks some. The sample has 30,000 or so clones; approximately 90% are singletons. This specimen comes from a study of OX40 agonist ivuxolimab in advanced cancers. Whole-study results and caveats: On average, a greater number of expanded clones characterised CD8+ T cells relative to CD4+. Antigens targeted by the expanded peripheral T cells were not determined. Some nonresponders also had low normalized T-cell clonal expansion.

This sample comprised CD4+ or CD8+ T cells sorted from blood, obtained in a trial of the OX40 agonist ivuxolimab. This TCR came from an adult with an advanced solid tumor such as melanoma, head and neck, liver or kidney cancer. The chain combines TRBV7-9 with TRBJ2-7, with 7 bases lining up with TRBD2. CDR3 residues: CASSRQAGLSSYEQYF. DNA for the CDR3: TGTGCCAGCAGCCGTCAAGCGGGGCTTAGCTCCTACGAGCAGTACTTC.